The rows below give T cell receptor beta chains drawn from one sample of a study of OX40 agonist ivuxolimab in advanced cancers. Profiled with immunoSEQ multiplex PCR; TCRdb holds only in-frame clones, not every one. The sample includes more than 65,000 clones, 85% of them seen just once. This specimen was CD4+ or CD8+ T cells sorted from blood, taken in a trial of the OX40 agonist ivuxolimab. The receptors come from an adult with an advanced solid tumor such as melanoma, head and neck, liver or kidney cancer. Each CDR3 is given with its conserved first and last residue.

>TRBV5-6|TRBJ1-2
CASSLERVATF
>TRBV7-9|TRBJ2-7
CASSPRWGHYEQYF
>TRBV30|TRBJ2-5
CAWTARRGETQYF
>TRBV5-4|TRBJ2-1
CASSLFLGGGRNEQFF
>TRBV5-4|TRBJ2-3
CASSFHIQGAMDTQYF
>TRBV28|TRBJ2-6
CASSPAGANVLTF
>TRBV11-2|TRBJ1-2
CASSSNGLRGSNYGYTF
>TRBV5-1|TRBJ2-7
CASNFRDRGQSEQYF
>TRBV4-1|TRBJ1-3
CASSRGQPSGNTIYF
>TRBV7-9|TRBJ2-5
CASRQGGVETQYF
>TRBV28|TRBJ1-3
CASSLPTTSGNTIYF
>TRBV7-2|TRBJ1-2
CASSERDALGGYTF
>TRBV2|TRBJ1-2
CASSVGLSGSYTF
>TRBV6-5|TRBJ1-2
CASSLRGSNYGYTF
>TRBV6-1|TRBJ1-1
CASSEERGNTEAFF
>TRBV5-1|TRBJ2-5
CASSLGSSGREQYF
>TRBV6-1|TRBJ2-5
CASSERAGETQYF
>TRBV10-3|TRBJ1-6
CAITSQGSPLHF
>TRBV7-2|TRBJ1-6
CASSFQRNSPLHF
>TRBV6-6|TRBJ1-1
CAIRKGALNTEAFF
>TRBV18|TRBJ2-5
CASTHGTTSLETQYF
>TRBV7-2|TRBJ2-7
CASSSKSYEQYF
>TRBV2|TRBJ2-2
CASSVSLAGYTGELFF
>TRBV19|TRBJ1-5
CASSIWGREQPQHF
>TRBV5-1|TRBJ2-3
CASLASPGQDTQYF
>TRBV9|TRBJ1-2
CASRAGTGRDYGYTF
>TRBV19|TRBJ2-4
CASSAVAGTSALLAKNIQYF
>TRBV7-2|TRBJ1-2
CASSLGGGGTAYGYTF
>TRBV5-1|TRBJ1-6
CASSLEDQGSPLHF
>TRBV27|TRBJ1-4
CASSRQGDTNEKLFF
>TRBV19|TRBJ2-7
CASSDAGTGGRYEQYF
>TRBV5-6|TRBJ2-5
CASSSVGRGETQYF
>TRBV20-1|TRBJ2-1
CSAHRNDEQFF
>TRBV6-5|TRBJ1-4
CASSNGQTGYEKLFF
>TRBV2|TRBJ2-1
CASRLAGVSYNEQFF
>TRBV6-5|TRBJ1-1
CASSPNRGQAEAFF
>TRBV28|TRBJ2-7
CASCGQGGEQYF
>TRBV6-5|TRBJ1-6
CASSKGWDSPLHF
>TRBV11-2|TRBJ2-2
CASSWGQTSGTGELFF
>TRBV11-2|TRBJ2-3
CASSSRRSGRRTDTQYF
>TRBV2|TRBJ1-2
CASSDAGASGYTF
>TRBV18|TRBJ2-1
CASSGALANFYNEQFF
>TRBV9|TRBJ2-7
CASTAPGADEQYF
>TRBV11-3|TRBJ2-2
CASSEPGQATGELFF
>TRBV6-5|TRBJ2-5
CASSGVWGTQYF
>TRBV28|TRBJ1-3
CASSSLLAGNTIYF
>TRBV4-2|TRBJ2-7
CASIGPGQGRLEQYF
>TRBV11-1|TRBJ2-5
CASALAAHQETQYF
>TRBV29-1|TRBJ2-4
CSVASGVLAKNIQYF
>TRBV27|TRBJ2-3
CASSPPNTDTQYF
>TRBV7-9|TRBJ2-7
CASSSSGYEQYF
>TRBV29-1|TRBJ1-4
CSVNRGRGEKLFF
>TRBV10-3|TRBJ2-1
CAVRGGSDEQFF
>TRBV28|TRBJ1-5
CASSQGQVNQPQHF
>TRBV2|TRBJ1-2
CASRGQDPNYGYTF